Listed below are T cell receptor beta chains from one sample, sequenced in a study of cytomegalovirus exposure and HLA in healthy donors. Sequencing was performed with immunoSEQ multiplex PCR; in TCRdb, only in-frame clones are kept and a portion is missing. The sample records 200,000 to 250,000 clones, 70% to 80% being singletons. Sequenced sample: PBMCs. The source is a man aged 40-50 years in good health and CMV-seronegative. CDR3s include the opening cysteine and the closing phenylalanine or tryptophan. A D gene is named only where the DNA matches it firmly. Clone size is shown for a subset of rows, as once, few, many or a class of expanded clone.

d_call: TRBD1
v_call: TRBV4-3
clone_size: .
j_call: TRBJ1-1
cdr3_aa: CASSQADRVNTEAFF
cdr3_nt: TGCGCCAGCAGCCAAGCGGACAGGGTGAACACTGAAGCTTTCTTT

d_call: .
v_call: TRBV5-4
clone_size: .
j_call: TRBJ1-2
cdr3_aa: CASSLLGDYGYTF
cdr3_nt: TGTGCCAGCAGCTTGCTGGGAGACTATGGCTACACCTTC

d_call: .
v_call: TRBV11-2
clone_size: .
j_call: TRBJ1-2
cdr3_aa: CASSPDRNYGYTF
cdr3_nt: TGTGCCAGCAGCCCCGACAGGAACTATGGCTACACCTTC

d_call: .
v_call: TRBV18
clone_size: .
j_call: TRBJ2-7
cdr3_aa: CASSPGKSHSSYEQYF
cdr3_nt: TGTGCCAGCTCACCAGGTAAAAGCCACAGCTCCTACGAGCAGTACTTC

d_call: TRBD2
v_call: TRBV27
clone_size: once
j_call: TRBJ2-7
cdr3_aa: CASSSGGSGNYEQYF
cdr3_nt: TGTGCCAGCAGCTCGGGAGGTAGCGGGAACTACGAGCAGTACTTC

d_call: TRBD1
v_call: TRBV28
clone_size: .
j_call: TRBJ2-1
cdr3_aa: CASSAGGAWGEQFF
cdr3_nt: TGTGCCAGCAGTGCAGGGGGAGCTTGGGGTGAGCAGTTCTTC

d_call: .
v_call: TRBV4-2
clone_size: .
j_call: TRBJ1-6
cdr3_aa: CASSQEPTDSSSPLHF
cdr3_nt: TGTGCCAGCAGCCAAGAACCGACGGACTCTAGTTCACCCCTCCACTTT

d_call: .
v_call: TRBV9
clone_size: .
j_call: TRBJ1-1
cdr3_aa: CASSQGQLNTEAFF
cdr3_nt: TGTGCCAGCAGCCAAGGACAGCTGAACACTGAAGCTTTCTTT

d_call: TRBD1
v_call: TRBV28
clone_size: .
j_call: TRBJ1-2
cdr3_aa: CASTPSGTAYGYTF
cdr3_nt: TGTGCCAGCACCCCCTCCGGGACAGCCTATGGCTACACCTTC

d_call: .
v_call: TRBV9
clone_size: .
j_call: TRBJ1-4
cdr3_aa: CASSVEVDAGGNEKLFF
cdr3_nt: TGTGCCAGCAGCGTAGAGGTGGACGCGGGGGGAAATGAAAAACTGTTTTTT

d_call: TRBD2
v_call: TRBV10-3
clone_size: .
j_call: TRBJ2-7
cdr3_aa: CAISTSDAYEQYF
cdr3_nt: TGTGCCATCAGCACTAGCGACGCCTACGAGCAGTACTTC

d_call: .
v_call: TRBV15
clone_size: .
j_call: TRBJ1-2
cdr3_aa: CATSRGGGYGYTF
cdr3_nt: TGTGCCACCAGCAGAGGGGGGGGTTATGGCTACACCTTC

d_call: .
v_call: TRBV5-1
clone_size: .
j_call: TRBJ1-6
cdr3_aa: CASKGGFTGTPLHF
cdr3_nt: TGCGCCAGCAAGGGTGGCTTCACGGGGACACCCCTCCACTTT

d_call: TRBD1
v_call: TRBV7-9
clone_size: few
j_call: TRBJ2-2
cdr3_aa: CASSMGQGDTGELFF
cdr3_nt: TGTGCCAGCAGCATGGGACAGGGGGACACCGGGGAGCTGTTTTTT

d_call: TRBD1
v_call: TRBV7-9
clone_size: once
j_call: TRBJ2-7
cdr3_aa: CASSSPGPTGVSEQYF
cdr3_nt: TGTGCCAGCAGCTCTCCCGGGCCGACAGGGGTAAGCGAGCAGTACTTC

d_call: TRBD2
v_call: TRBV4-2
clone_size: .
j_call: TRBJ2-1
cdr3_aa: CASSQDHSGNIHYNEQFF
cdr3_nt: TGTGCCAGCAGCCAAGATCATAGCGGGAATATCCACTACAATGAGCAGTTCTTC

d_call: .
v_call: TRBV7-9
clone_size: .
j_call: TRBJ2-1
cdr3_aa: CASSLGHSPNEQFF
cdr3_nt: TGTGCCAGCAGCTTAGGACACAGCCCGAATGAGCAGTTCTTC

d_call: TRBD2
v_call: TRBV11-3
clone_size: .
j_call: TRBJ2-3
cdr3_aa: CASSPNPGLATDTQYF
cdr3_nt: TGTGCCAGCAGTCCGAATCCGGGACTAGCGACAGATACGCAGTATTTT

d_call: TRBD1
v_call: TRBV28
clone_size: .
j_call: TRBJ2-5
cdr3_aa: CASAFPRGTETQYF
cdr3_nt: TGTGCCAGCGCCTTCCCCAGGGGGACAGAGACCCAGTACTTC

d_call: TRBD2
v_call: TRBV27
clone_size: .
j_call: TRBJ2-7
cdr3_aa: CASSFTSGGIPYEQYF
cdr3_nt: TGTGCCAGCAGTTTTACAAGCGGGGGGATACCCTACGAGCAGTACTTC

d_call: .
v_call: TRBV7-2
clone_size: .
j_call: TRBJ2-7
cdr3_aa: CASSLGRSYEQYF
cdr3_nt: TGTGCCAGCAGCTTAGGCAGGTCCTACGAGCAGTACTTC

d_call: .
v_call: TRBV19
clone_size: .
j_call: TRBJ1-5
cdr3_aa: CASRGSDNQPQHF
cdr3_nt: TGTGCCAGCCGGGGGTCGGACAATCAGCCCCAGCATTTT

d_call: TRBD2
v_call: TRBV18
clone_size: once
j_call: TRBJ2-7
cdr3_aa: CASSPTGTSGNEQYF
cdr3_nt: TGTGCCAGCTCACCAACCGGGACTAGCGGCAACGAGCAGTACTTC

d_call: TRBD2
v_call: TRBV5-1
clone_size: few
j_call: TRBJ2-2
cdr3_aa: CASSLLTSGSYTGELFF
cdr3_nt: TGCGCCAGCAGCTTGCTGACTAGCGGGAGCTACACCGGGGAGCTGTTTTTT

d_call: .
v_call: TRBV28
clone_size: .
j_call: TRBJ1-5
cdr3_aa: CASRAWSNQPQHF
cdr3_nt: TGTGCCAGCCGCGCATGGAGCAATCAGCCCCAGCATTTT

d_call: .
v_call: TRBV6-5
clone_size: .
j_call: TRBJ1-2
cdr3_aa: CASSYSGGVYTF
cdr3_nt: TGTGCCAGCAGTTACTCAGGAGGGGTATACACCTTC

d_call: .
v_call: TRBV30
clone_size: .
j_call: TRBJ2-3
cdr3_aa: CAWSGGGTSTDTQYF
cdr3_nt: TGTGCCTGGAGTGGGGGAGGGACATCAACAGATACGCAGTATTTT

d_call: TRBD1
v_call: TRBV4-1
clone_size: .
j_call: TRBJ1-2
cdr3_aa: CASSQQTGSGYTF
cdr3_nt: TGCGCCAGCAGCCAACAGACAGGGTCCGGCTACACCTTC

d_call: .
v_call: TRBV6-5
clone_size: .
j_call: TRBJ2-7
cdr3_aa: CASSSGAYEQYF
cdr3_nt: TGTGCCAGCAGTTCAGGGGCGTACGAGCAGTACTTC

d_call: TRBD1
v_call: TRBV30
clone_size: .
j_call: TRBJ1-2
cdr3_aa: CAWERGTGMWNGYTF
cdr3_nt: TGTGCCTGGGAACGCGGGACAGGGATGTGGAATGGCTACACCTTC

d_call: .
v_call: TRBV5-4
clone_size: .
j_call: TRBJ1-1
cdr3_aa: CASSLGHMNTEAFF
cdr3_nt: TGTGCCAGCAGCTTGGGACATATGAACACTGAAGCTTTCTTT

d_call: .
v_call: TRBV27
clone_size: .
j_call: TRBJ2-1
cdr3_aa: CASSPSRGSYNEQFF
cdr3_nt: TGTGCCAGCAGTCCTTCCCGGGGCTCCTACAATGAGCAGTTCTTC

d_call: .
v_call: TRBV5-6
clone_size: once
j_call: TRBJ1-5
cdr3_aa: CASSSGGDQPQHF
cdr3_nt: TGTGCCAGCAGCTCGGGAGGGGATCAGCCCCAGCATTTT

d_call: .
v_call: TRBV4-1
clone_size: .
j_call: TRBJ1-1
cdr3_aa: CASSPSQGSTEAFF
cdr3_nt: TGCGCCAGCAGCCCATCCCAGGGGAGCACTGAAGCTTTCTTT

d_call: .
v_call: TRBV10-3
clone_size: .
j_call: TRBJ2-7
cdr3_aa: CAISTPTSTYEQYF
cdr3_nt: TGTGCCATCAGTACGCCGACAAGTACCTACGAGCAGTACTTC

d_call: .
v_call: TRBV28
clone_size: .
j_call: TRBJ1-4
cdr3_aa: CASSLFGVSNEKLFF
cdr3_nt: TGTGCCAGCAGTTTATTCGGGGTTTCTAATGAAAAACTGTTTTTT

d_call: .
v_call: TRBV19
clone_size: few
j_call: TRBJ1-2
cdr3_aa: CASQAGSNYGYTF
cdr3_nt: TGTGCCAGCCAAGCAGGTTCTAACTATGGCTACACCTTC

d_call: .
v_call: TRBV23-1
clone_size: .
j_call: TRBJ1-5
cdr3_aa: CASSRRGNNHPQHF
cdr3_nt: TGCGCCAGCAGTCGTCGAGGCAATAACCATCCCCAGCATTTT

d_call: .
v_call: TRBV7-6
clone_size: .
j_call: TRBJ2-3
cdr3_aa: CASSPSTDTQYF
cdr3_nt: TGTGCCAGCAGCCCGTCCACAGATACGCAGTATTTT

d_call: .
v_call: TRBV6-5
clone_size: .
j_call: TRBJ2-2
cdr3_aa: CASSLLRTGTGELFF
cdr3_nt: TGTGCCAGCAGTTTACTCCGGACGGGGACCGGGGAGCTGTTTTTT

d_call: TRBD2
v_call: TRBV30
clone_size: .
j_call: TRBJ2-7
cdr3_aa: CACAREAYEQYF
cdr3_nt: TGTGCCTGCGCCCGGGAGGCCTACGAGCAGTACTTC

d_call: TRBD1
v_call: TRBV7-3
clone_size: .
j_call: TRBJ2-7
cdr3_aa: CASSPTGGEGFDEQYF
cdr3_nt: TGTGCCAGCAGCCCAACAGGGGGTGAGGGTTTTGACGAGCAGTACTTC

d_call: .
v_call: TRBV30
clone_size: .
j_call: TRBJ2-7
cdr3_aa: CAWSVSLSSYEQYF
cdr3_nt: TGTGCCTGGAGTGTAAGCCTTAGCTCCTACGAGCAGTACTTC

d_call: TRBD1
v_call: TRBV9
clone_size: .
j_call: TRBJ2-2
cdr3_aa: CASSVGQGTYFTGELFF
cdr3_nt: TGTGCCAGCAGCGTAGGACAGGGGACCTACTTTACCGGGGAGCTGTTTTTT

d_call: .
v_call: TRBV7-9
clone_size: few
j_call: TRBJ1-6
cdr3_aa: CASSTGKNSPLHF
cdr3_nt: TGTGCCAGCAGCACAGGGAAAAATTCACCCCTCCACTTT